Presented here are 12 T cell receptor beta chains from one specimen sequenced in a study of CD8 T cells in ankylosing spondylitis. MiXCR was run by TCRdb on the 5' RACE reads, yielding one entry per CDR3 protein. This sample carries tens of thousands of distinct CDR3 sequences, around 6.4% of them seen once, and the ten largest clones take about 5%. Specimen: synovial fluid, either unsorted or a sorted T cell fraction (not recorded which). These receptor sequences come from a male donor with ankylosing spondylitis.

In the case of this clonotype: Compared with germline, one end of the junction differs, possibly owing to a read error. The chain employs TRBV5-6 and TRBJ2-1; TRBD2 is a possible D gene (5 bases). The CDR3 is 14 residues long. The germline V gene encodes CDR1 SGHDT and CDR2 YYEEEE. CDR3 in DNA: TGTGCCAGGGGCCCCGGGCTCGTGGGCTGGGAGCAGTTCTTT. This encodes CARGPGLVGWEQFF. Supplemented by reference TRBV5-6 and TRBJ2-1, the full variable domain reads DAGVTQSPTHLIKTRGQQVTLRCSPKSGHDTVSWYQQALGQGPQFIFQYYEEEERQRGNFPDRFSGHQFPNYSSELNVNALLLGDSALYLCARGPGLVGWEQFFGPGTRLTVL.

This clonotype has ten or more counts. The rearrangement joins TRBV24-1 to TRBJ2-1, with 9 bases lining up with TRBD2. V trimming: 4 bases; J trimming: 5 bases; junction bases outside the gene matches: 8. CDR1 and CDR2 (germline): KGHDR, SFDVKD. This CDR3 spans 16 amino acids. DNA for the CDR3: TGTGCCACCAGTGAGCCTACGGGACTAGCTAACAATGAGCAGTTCTTC. The encoded protein is CATSEPTGLANNEQFF.

With regard to this clonotype: A read error may explain this, as a much larger clone is one base away. The gene calls are TRBV15 and TRBJ2-4; tentative D call: TRBD1 (6 bases). The V end lost 11 bases, the J end lost 9 bases, and 17 bases lay between the germline ends. This CDR3 is 12 amino acids long. Per the germline V gene, CDR1 is LNHNV and CDR2 is YYDKDF (reference sequence). Here the CDR3 reads CACGSDSRIQYF. Here the CDR3 DNA reads TGTGCCTGTGGCTCGGACAGTCGCATTCAGTACTTC.

This clonotype showed up many times. The chain joins TRBV24-1 to TRBJ1-1, with D possibly matching TRBD1 (5 bases). Germline assignment: CDR1 KGHDR and CDR2 SFDVKD. The CDR3 totals 13 residues. V lost 0 bases and J 6 bases, leaving 7 bases between the germline ends. The CDR3 loop reads CATSDLPRAEAFF. The CDR3 DNA sequence: TGTGCCACCAGTGATTTGCCCAGGGCTGAAGCTTTCTTT.

This clonotype was seen ten or more times. The J gene is TRBJ2-1, the V gene TRBV28, with TRBD2 as a possible D gene (6 bases). The germline V and J ends were trimmed by 2 bases and 2 bases, with 10 bases remaining between them. In germline, CDR1 is MDHEN, CDR2 SYDVKM. The CDR3 sequence is 15 residues long. CDR3 sequence (DNA): TGTGCCAGCAGTTTAAGGCGGGGCGCCTACAATGAGCAGTTCTTC. The encoded protein is CASSLRRGAYNEQFF.

This clonotype has more than one count but fewer than ten. The rearrangement joins TRBV3-1 to TRBJ2-3; D ambiguous. V shed 4 bases and J shed 9 bases, with 8 bases lying between them. The CDR3 extends over 11 amino acids. Per the germline V gene, CDR1 is LGHDT and CDR2 is YNNKEL (reference sequence). Here the CDR3 DNA reads TGTGCCAGCAGCCGCGGAAGGACGCAGTATTTT. It yields the protein CASSRGRTQYF.

The genes are TRBV5-8 and TRBJ2-7; a possible D gene is TRBD1 (5 bases). This CDR3 is built from 17 residues. The germline V and J ends were trimmed by 0 bases and 6 bases, with 22 bases remaining between them. Germline V CDR1 and CDR2: SGHTS, YDEGEE. Here the CDR3 DNA reads TGTGCCAGCAGCTTGGCCGAAGTAGGTTGGGGCCGATCCGAGCAGTACTTC. Its translation is CASSLAEVGWGRSEQYF. Full variable domain (remainder filled in from reference TRBV5-8 and TRBJ2-7): EAGVTQSPTHLIKTRGQQATLRCSPISGHTSVYWYQQALGLGLQFLLWYDEGEERNRGNFPPRFSGRQFPNYSSELNVNALELEDSALYLCASSLAEVGWGRSEQYFGPGTRLTVT.

This clonotype appeared many times. The chain recombines TRBV7-2 with TRBJ1-2, with D uncertain. Per germline, CDR1 SGHTA and CDR2 FQGNSA. The CDR3 spans 14 residues. V lost 0 bases to trimming and J lost 4 bases, with 9 bases between them. CDR3 sequence reads: CASSLANAVYGYTF. Here the CDR3 DNA reads TGTGCCAGCAGCTTAGCGAACGCAGTCTATGGCTACACCTTC.

This clonotype was recorded many times. The chain couples TRBV28 to TRBJ1-2; TRBD1 matches 7 bases. The CDR3 is 15 amino acids. V shed 11 bases and J 4 bases; nucleotides not matched to a gene: 16. CDR1 and CDR2 from the germline V gene are MDHEN and SYDVKM. In DNA form, the CDR3 reads TGTGCCCCCCCTAGAAAGGGGGCGACCTCCTATGGCTACACCTTC. Encoded protein: CAPPRKGATSYGYTF.

V gene TRBV20-1 combines with J gene TRBJ2-7; 11 bases are a match to TRBD1. The CDR3 length is 13 residues. The V gene's germline CDR1 is DFQATT and CDR2 SNEGSKA (reference sequence). The junction had 3 bases not matched to a gene; V was cut back by 5 bases and J by 3 bases. The CDR3 nucleotides are TGCAGTGCTTGGGACAGGGGGATCTACGAGCAGTACTTC. It is translated as CSAWDRGIYEQYF.

This clonotype has ten or more counts. The chain joins TRBV3-1 to TRBJ1-6, with D tentatively TRBD1 (5 bases). Trimming left V 5 bases short and J 7 bases short, with 15 bases between. Germline CDR1 is LGHDT and CDR2 is YNNKEL (reference sequence). The CDR3 has 15 amino acids. The CDR3 sequence: CASSSLGGGNSPLHF. CDR3 nucleotide sequence: TGTGCCAGCAGCTCCCTTGGTGGGGGGAATTCACCCCTCCACTTT. Full variable domain (outside the CDR3, taken from reference TRBV3-1 and TRBJ1-6): DTAVSQTPKYLVTQMGNDKSIKCEQNLGHDTMYWYKQDSKKFLKIMFSYNNKELIINETVPNRFSPKSPDKAHLNLHINSLELGDSAVYFCASSSLGGGNSPLHFGNGTRLTVT.

Many counts were recorded for this clonotype. The chain combines TRBV4-1 with TRBJ2-7; D ambiguous. Trimming pared 3 bases from V and 6 bases from J, leaving 21 bases between. The germline V gene has CDR1 MGHRA and CDR2 YSYEKL. The CDR3 length is 16 residues. The CDR3 reads CASSQTSRVILREQYF. The CDR3 coding sequence is TGCGCCAGCAGCCAGACAAGTCGGGTTATACTACGCGAGCAGTACTTC.